This entry features one T cell receptor (beta chain) sequence. These data come from a study of shared clonotypes between healthy human individuals. Germline assignment: CDR1 MDHEN and CDR2 SYDVKM. With 5 bases removed from V and 0 bases from J, the gap between germline ends came to 10 bases. This CDR3 is built from 15 residues. Only Caucasian adults living in Nashville, Tennessee made up the donor group. The table came from immunoSEQ multiplex PCR; TCRdb's copy has only in-frame clones and leaves some out. The sample lists roughly 500,000 clones, approximately 85% occurring once. The V gene is TRBV28, the J gene TRBJ1-4; D perhaps matches TRBD1 (5 bases). This receptor was taken from a woman in her 40s in good health. Some clones in this sample may be carry-over from other donors' samples. Material: PBMCs. CDR3 sequence: CASSRQPTTNEKLFF. The CDR3 coding sequence is TGTGCCAGCAGTAGACAGCCGACAACTAATGAAAAACTGTTTTTT.